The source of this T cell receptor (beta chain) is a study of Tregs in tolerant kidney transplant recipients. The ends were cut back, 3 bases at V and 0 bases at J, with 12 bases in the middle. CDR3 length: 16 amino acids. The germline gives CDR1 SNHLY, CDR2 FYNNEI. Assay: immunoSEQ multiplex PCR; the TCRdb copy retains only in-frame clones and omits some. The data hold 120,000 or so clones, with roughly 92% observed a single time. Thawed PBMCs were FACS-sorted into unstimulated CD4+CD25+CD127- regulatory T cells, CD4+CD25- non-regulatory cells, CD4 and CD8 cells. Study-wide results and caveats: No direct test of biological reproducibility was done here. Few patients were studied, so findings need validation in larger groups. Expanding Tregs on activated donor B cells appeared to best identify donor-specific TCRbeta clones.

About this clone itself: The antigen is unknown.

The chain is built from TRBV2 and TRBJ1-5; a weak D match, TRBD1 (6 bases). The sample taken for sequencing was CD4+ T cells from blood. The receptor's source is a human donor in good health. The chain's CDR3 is CASSDPGQISNQPQHF. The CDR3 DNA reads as TGTGCCAGCAGTGACCCAGGACAGATTAGCAATCAGCCCCAGCATTTT.